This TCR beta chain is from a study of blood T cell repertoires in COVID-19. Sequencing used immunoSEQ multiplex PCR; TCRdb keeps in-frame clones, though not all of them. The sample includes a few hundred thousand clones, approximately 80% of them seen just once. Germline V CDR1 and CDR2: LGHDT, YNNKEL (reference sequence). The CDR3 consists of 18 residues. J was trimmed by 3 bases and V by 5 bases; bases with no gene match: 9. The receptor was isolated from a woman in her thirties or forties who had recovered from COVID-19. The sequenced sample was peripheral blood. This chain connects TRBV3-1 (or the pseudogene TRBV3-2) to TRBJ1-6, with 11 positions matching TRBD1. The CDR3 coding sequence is TGTGCCAGCAGCTGGACAGGGGGCTTGAGTATCTATAATTCACCCCTCCACTTT. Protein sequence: CASSWTGGLSIYNSPLHF.